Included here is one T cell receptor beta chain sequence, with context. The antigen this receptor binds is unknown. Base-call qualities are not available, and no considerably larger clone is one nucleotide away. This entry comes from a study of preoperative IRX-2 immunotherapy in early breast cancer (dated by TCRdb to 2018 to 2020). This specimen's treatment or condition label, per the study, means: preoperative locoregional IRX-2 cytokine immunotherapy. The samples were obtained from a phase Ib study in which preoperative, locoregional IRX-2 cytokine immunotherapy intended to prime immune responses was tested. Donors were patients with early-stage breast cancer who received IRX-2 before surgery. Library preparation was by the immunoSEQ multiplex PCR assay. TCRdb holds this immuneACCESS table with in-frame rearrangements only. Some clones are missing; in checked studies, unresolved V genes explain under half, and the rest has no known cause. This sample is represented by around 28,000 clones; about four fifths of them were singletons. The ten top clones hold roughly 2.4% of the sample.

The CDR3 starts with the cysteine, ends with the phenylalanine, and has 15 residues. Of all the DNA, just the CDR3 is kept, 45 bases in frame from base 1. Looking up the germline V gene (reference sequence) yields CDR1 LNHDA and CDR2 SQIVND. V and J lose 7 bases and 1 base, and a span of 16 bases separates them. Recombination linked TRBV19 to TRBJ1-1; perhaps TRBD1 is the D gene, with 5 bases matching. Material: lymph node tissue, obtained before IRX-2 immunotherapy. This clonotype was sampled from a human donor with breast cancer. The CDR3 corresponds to CASTLGGARNTEAFF. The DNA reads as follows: TGTGCCAGTACCCTAGGAGGGGCTAGGAACACTGAAGCTTTCTTT.